The present T cell receptor beta chain was sequenced within a study of PD-L1 blockade in urothelial cancer. Libraries were prepared by immunoSEQ multiplex PCR; TCRdb keeps only in-frame clonotypes and omits some of them. The data show 20,000 to 30,000 clones, with roughly 83% seen just once and roughly a tenth held by the top ten. Germline V CDR1 and CDR2: MNHEY, SMNVEV (reference sequence). J lost 0 bases, V lost 5 bases, and 9 bases had no gene match. The CDR3 is made up of 16 amino acids. This TCR came from a man between 65 and 80 years old with urothelial cancer. The gene calls are TRBV27 and TRBJ2-7; TRBD1 agrees at 8 bases. Sequencing was performed on PBMCs, taken around atezolizumab (anti-PD-L1) treatment. In DNA, the CDR3 is TGTGCCAGCAGTCCCAACGGACAGGGCGGCTCCTACGAGCAGTACTTC. Amino acid sequence: CASSPNGQGGSYEQYF.